This passage covers 18 T cell receptor beta chains from one sample sequenced in a study of blood T cell repertoires in COVID-19. Repertoires were generated with immunoSEQ multiplex PCR, while TCRdb's copy carries only in-frame clones and drops some. The data show roughly 350,000 clones, with 88% seen just once and around 7.9% held by the top ten. The sample comprised peripheral blood. The receptors shown here come from a woman in her 70s with COVID-19, enrolled during active disease.

The gene calls are TRBV12-5 and TRBJ1-1; D is unclear. CDR3 length equals 10 residues. CDR1 and CDR2 (germline): LGHNT, FRNRAP. V lost 5 bases, J lost 8 bases, and 6 bases lay in between. CDR3 loop: CASGLPEAFF. The CDR3, as DNA: TGTGCTAGTGGTCTCCCCGAAGCTTTCTTT.

V is TRBV7-6 and J is TRBJ2-1; TRBD2 agrees at 12 bases. The germline gives CDR1 SGHVS, CDR2 FNYEAQ. With 5 bases clipped from V and 0 bases from J, the junction kept 8 bases outside the gene matches. This CDR3 has 18 residues. This chain's CDR3 is CASSLLAGGTSSYNEQFF. Written as DNA, the CDR3 is TGTGCCAGCAGCCTCCTAGCGGGGGGGACCAGCTCCTACAATGAGCAGTTCTTC.

The chain joins TRBV7-2 to TRBJ2-7; 9 nucleotides agree with TRBD2. CDR3 length: 16 residues. CDR1 is SGHTA, CDR2 FQGNSA, per germline. V lost 0 bases to trimming and J lost 2 bases; unmatched junction nucleotides: 5. In DNA, the CDR3 is TGTGCCAGCAGCTTAGCCCATGGCGGGGGGGCCTACGAGCAGTACTTC. It translates to CASSLAHGGGAYEQYF.

This sequence joins TRBV19 and TRBJ1-3; D gene uncertain. Germline CDR1 is LNHDA and CDR2 is SQIVND (reference sequence). The germline V and J ends were trimmed by 7 bases and 1 base, with 5 bases remaining between them. This CDR3 has 12 amino acids. The CDR3 DNA sequence: TGTGCCAGTACCAGATCTGGAAACACCATATATTTT. It yields the protein CASTRSGNTIYF.

This clone has a handful of counts. This chain uses TRBV9 with TRBJ1-2, with 7 nucleotides matching TRBD1. CDR3 length: 15 amino acids. Trimming cost V 4 bases and J 6 bases; bases outside gene matches: 12. CDR1 SGDLS and CDR2 YYNGEE come from the germline V gene. CDR3 nucleotide sequence: TGTGCCAGCAGCATGGGCGTTGAACAGGGGAATGGCTACACCTTC. Protein sequence: CASSMGVEQGNGYTF.

The table lists this clone with a count of one. The chain combines TRBV10-1 with TRBJ1-1, with D unclear. V gave up 0 bases and J gave up 4 bases, with 18 bases separating them. There are 17 residues in the CDR3. Germline CDR1 and CDR2: WNHNN and SYGVQD (reference sequence). The CDR3: CASSESRALRRTTEAFF. The CDR3 coding sequence is TGCGCCAGCAGTGAGTCGAGGGCCCTAAGAAGGACCACTGAAGCTTTCTTT.

This sequence joins TRBV24-1 and TRBJ1-5; 7 nucleotides match TRBD1. V shed 3 bases and J 5 bases; nucleotides not matched to a gene: 9. CDR1 and CDR2 (germline): KGHDR, SFDVKD. CDR3 length equals 16 residues. The CDR3 bases are TGTGCCACCAGTGATGCTAGACAGGGTGATGATCAGCCCCAGCATTTT. Residues: CATSDARQGDDQPQHF.

V is TRBV3-1 (or the pseudogene TRBV3-2) and J is TRBJ2-7; 9 nucleotides agree with TRBD2. The CDR3 spans 15 residues. V lost 5 bases, J lost 3 bases, and 8 bases stayed unmatched. Per the germline V gene, CDR1 is LGHDT and CDR2 is YNNKEL (reference sequence). The CDR3 DNA follows: TGTGCCAGCAGCTTCCCGACTAGCGGAATCTACGAGCAGTACTTC. Residues: CASSFPTSGIYEQYF.

The rearrangement links TRBV5-6 to TRBJ1-5; the D gene is possibly TRBD1 (6 bases). Trimming removed 0 bases at V and 8 bases at J, with 9 bases between. Germline V gene data show CDR1 as SGHDT and CDR2 as YYEEEE. This CDR3 is built from 13 residues. CDR3 amino acids: CASSLGQGKPQHF. In nucleotides, the CDR3 is TGTGCCAGCAGCTTGGGGCAGGGGAAGCCCCAGCATTTT.

J is TRBJ1-2 and V is TRBV3-1 (or the pseudogene TRBV3-2); 10 nucleotides line up with TRBD1. The CDR3 is 19 residues long. In germline, CDR1 is LGHDT, CDR2 YNNKEL (reference sequence). The V gene end was trimmed by 0 bases and the J gene end by 5 bases; junction bases not matched to a gene: 15. The CDR3 DNA reads as TGTGCCAGCAGCCAAGATAGGACGGACAGGGGGAGTGGGGCTTATGGCTACACCTTC. Protein sequence: CASSQDRTDRGSGAYGYTF.

In its sample, this clone was seen a few times. The chain is built from TRBV3-1 (or the pseudogene TRBV3-2) and TRBJ2-4; D uncertain. Germline V gene lookup returns CDR1 LGHDT and CDR2 YNNKEL (reference sequence). This CDR3 has 17 residues. V was cut by 1 base and J by 0 bases, with 13 bases left in between. The chain's CDR3 is CASSQAGEALAKNIQYF. CDR3 sequence (DNA): TGTGCCAGCAGCCAAGCTGGCGAGGCGCTAGCCAAAAACATTCAGTACTTC.

This chain joins TRBV25-1 and TRBJ2-3; 8 bases are a match to TRBD1. The ends lost 3 bases at V and 5 bases at J; junction bases unmatched: 7. This CDR3 comprises 15 residues. From germline, CDR1 is MGHDK and CDR2 SYGVNS. The CDR3 DNA is TGTGCCAGCAGTGACGACAGGGGAACAGGAGATACGCAGTATTTT. This sequence encodes CASSDDRGTGDTQYF.

This chain connects TRBV2 to TRBJ2-1; 7 nucleotides line up with TRBD2. The V segment lost 1 base and the J segment 5 bases; nucleotides outside the gene matches: 8. The CDR3 runs to 16 residues. Germline lookup yields CDR1 SNHLY and CDR2 FYNNEI. Here the CDR3 DNA reads TGTGCCAGCAGTGAAGTAGGGCTAGCGGAAAACAATGAGCAGTTCTTC. Encoded protein: CASSEVGLAENNEQFF.

The chain joins TRBV7-6 to TRBJ2-7; D may be TRBD1 (6 bases). The V gene's germline CDR1 is SGHVS and CDR2 FNYEAQ. V lost 1 base and J lost 4, with 14 bases in between. CDR3 size: 15 residues. CDR3 DNA sequence: TGTGCCAGCAGCTTAGACACAGGGAGCGGATACGAGCAGTACTTC. As protein: CASSLDTGSGYEQYF. Full variable domain (remainder filled in from reference TRBV7-6 and TRBJ2-7): GAGVSQSPRYKVTKRGQDVALRCDPISGHVSLYWYRQALGQGPEFLTYFNYEAQQDKSGLPNDRFSAERPEGSISTLTIQRTEQRDSAMYRCASSLDTGSGYEQYFGPGTRLTVT.

This chain uses TRBV18 with TRBJ1-3; 12 bases match TRBD1. V lost 4 bases and J lost 3; bases outside the gene matches: 10. This CDR3 is built from 18 residues. CDR1 and CDR2 from the germline V gene are KGHSH and LQKENI. The CDR3 region has the DNA TGTGCCAGCTCACTATTTCCGGGACAGGGGGCATTTGGAAACACCATATATTTT. Protein sequence: CASSLFPGQGAFGNTIYF.

The chain employs TRBV12-3 or TRBV12-4 and TRBJ1-2; D not certain. This CDR3 region has 11 residues. Trimming stripped 7 bases from V and 6 bases from J, with 9 bases between. The CDR3, as DNA: TGTGCCAGCACCCTTGGAGATGGCTACACCTTC. The encoded protein is CASTLGDGYTF.

V and J are TRBV5-1 and TRBJ2-6; 8 bases agree with TRBD1. After removal of 3 bases from V and 3 bases from J, the junction contained 11 bases not matched to a gene. Germline CDR1 is SGHRS and CDR2 is YFSETQ. This CDR3 is built from 18 residues. CDR3: CASSSGAGGLFGANVLTF. The CDR3 DNA follows: TGCGCCAGCAGCTCTGGGGCAGGGGGCCTATTTGGGGCCAACGTCCTGACTTTC.

The sample holds one count of this clone. The J gene is TRBJ2-7, the V gene TRBV18, with a tentative D call TRBD1 (6 bases). Germline V CDR1 and CDR2: KGHSH, LQKENI. Deletions cut 3 bases from V and 3 bases from J, with 12 bases between. The CDR3 spans 14 residues. The CDR3 region has the DNA TGTGCCAGCTCACCCCAGGGGATAGTCTACGAGCAGTACTTC. Protein sequence: CASSPQGIVYEQYF.